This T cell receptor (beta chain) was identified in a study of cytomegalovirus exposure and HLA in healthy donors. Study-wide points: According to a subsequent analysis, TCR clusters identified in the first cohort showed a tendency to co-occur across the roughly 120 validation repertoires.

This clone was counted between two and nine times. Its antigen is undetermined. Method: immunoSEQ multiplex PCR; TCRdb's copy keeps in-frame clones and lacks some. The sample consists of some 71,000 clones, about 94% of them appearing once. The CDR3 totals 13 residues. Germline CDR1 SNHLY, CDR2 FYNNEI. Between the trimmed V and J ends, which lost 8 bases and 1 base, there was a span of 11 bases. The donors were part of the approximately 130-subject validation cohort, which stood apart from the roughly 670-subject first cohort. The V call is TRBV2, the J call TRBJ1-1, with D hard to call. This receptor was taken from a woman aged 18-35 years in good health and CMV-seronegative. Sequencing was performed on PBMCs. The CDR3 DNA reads TGTGCCAGCGAACGGAGTGAGAACACTGAAGCTTTCTTT. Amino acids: CASERSENTEAFF.